These T cell receptor beta chains were read from a single sample in a study of T cell responses to AZD1222 COVID-19 vaccine. Generated by immunoSEQ multiplex PCR, the TCRdb table keeps only in-frame clones and is missing some. Counted here are more than 100,000 clones, roughly 90% occurring once; the ten biggest clones make up about 14%. The source was peripheral blood, collected on day 0 of AZD1222 vaccination. Receptor source: an adult in good health. Both conserved end residues are part of each CDR3. D genes are given only for firm matches. Clone size, where shown, is once, few, many, or a class for clones that have expanded.

j_gene: TRBJ1-1
d_gene: -
abundance: -
v_gene: TRBV5-6
CDR3aa: CASSLRQYNTEAFF
CDR3nt: TGTGCCAGCAGCTTGCGACAGTATAACACTGAAGCTTTCTTT

j_gene: TRBJ1-5
d_gene: -
abundance: -
v_gene: TRBV7-2
CDR3aa: CASSLALSSSNQPQHF
CDR3nt: TGTGCCAGCAGCTTAGCCTTATCAAGTAGCAATCAGCCCCAGCATTTT

j_gene: TRBJ1-2
d_gene: -
abundance: -
v_gene: TRBV6-5
CDR3aa: CASRRTLNYGYTF
CDR3nt: TGTGCCAGCAGACGGACACTGAACTATGGCTACACCTTC

j_gene: TRBJ1-2
d_gene: -
abundance: -
v_gene: TRBV28
CDR3aa: CASSPGGTNYGYTF
CDR3nt: TGTGCCAGCAGTCCAGGTGGGACTAACTATGGCTACACCTTC

j_gene: TRBJ2-2
d_gene: TRBD2
abundance: -
v_gene: TRBV7-2
CDR3aa: CASSLAAGAGELFF
CDR3nt: TGTGCCAGCAGCTTAGCCGCGGGAGCCGGGGAGCTGTTTTTT

j_gene: TRBJ1-4
d_gene: -
abundance: -
v_gene: TRBV19
CDR3aa: CASSNGAPEKLFF
CDR3nt: TGTGCCAGTAGCAACGGCGCCCCCGAAAAACTGTTTTTT

j_gene: TRBJ2-1
d_gene: -
abundance: -
v_gene: TRBV19
CDR3aa: CASSVGAIYNEQFF
CDR3nt: TGTGCCAGTAGTGTCGGGGCCATCTACAATGAGCAGTTCTTC

j_gene: TRBJ1-2
d_gene: -
abundance: once
v_gene: TRBV2
CDR3aa: CASSPDTIGYTF
CDR3nt: TGTGCCAGCAGTCCTGACACGATTGGCTACACCTTC

j_gene: TRBJ2-2
d_gene: -
abundance: -
v_gene: TRBV4-3
CDR3aa: CASSQNARGQNTGELFF
CDR3nt: TGCGCCAGCAGCCAAAACGCGCGGGGACAGAACACCGGGGAGCTGTTTTTT

j_gene: TRBJ1-5
d_gene: -
abundance: -
v_gene: TRBV2
CDR3aa: CASSEGRGGNQPQHF
CDR3nt: TGTGCCAGCAGTGAGGGCAGGGGTGGCAATCAGCCCCAGCATTTT

j_gene: TRBJ2-1
d_gene: -
abundance: -
v_gene: TRBV5-1
CDR3aa: CASSLGGNEQFF
CDR3nt: TGCGCCAGCAGCTTGGGGGGGAATGAGCAGTTCTTC

j_gene: TRBJ2-1
d_gene: TRBD2
abundance: -
v_gene: TRBV11-3
CDR3aa: CASEGREDSEQFF
CDR3nt: TGTGCCAGCGAAGGGCGGGAGGACAGTGAGCAGTTCTTC

j_gene: TRBJ2-3
d_gene: -
abundance: once
v_gene: TRBV19
CDR3aa: CASSPDRGSARTDTQYF
CDR3nt: TGTGCCAGTAGTCCCGACCGGGGTAGCGCGCGCACAGATACGCAGTATTTT

j_gene: TRBJ1-6
d_gene: -
abundance: -
v_gene: TRBV10-3
CDR3aa: CAIKLTLGGESPLHF
CDR3nt: TGTGCCATCAAGTTGACACTCGGAGGGGAATCACCCCTCCACTTT

j_gene: TRBJ2-2
d_gene: -
abundance: -
v_gene: TRBV10-3
CDR3aa: CAILALDGNTGELFF
CDR3nt: TGTGCCATCTTAGCCCTGGACGGGAACACCGGGGAGCTGTTTTTT

j_gene: TRBJ1-4
d_gene: -
abundance: -
v_gene: TRBV7-9
CDR3aa: CASSSRLPNEKLFF
CDR3nt: TGTGCCAGCAGCTCCCGACTGCCGAATGAAAAACTGTTTTTT

j_gene: TRBJ2-2
d_gene: -
abundance: -
v_gene: TRBV15
CDR3aa: CATSSIHSGGAGELFF
CDR3nt: TGTGCCACCAGCAGCATTCACTCCGGCGGGGCCGGGGAGCTGTTTTTT

j_gene: TRBJ2-1
d_gene: TRBD2
abundance: -
v_gene: TRBV7-2
CDR3aa: CASSARLAGSSYNEQFF
CDR3nt: TGTGCCAGCAGCGCCCGACTAGCGGGGAGCTCCTACAATGAGCAGTTCTTC

j_gene: TRBJ1-5
d_gene: -
abundance: -
v_gene: TRBV7-8
CDR3aa: CASSLKRLSNQPQHF
CDR3nt: TGTGCCAGCAGCTTAAAAAGATTAAGCAATCAGCCCCAGCATTTT

j_gene: TRBJ1-6
d_gene: -
abundance: few
v_gene: TRBV3-1/TRBV3-2
CDR3aa: CASSQDRSPATLHF
CDR3nt: TGTGCCAGCAGCCAAGACCGATCCCCGGCGACTCTCCACTTT

j_gene: TRBJ1-1
d_gene: TRBD1
abundance: -
v_gene: TRBV7-9
CDR3aa: CASSLRDRVNTEAFF
CDR3nt: TGTGCCAGCAGCTTAAGGGACAGGGTGAACACTGAAGCTTTCTTT

j_gene: TRBJ2-1
d_gene: TRBD2
abundance: once
v_gene: TRBV3-1/TRBV3-2
CDR3aa: CASSQDSGGPYNEQFF
CDR3nt: TGTGCCAGCAGCCAAGATAGCGGGGGACCCTACAATGAGCAGTTCTTC

j_gene: TRBJ2-1
d_gene: -
abundance: -
v_gene: TRBV11-2
CDR3aa: CASSPRDILGSDEQFF
CDR3nt: TGTGCCAGCAGCCCGAGGGACATCTTAGGTTCGGATGAGCAGTTCTTC